This TCR beta chain is from a study of T cell responses to AZD1222 COVID-19 vaccine. Repertoires were generated with immunoSEQ multiplex PCR, while TCRdb's copy carries only in-frame clones and drops some. The sample shows over 90,000 clones, about 90% of them seen only once. V was clipped by 4 bases and J by 2 bases, with 9 bases between them. The CDR3 is made up of 13 amino acids. Germline assignment: CDR1 SGHDN and CDR2 FVKESK. The rearrangement joins TRBV14 to TRBJ2-7; unclear D gene. The source of this sequence is an adult in good health. The specimen was peripheral blood, collected on day 0 of AZD1222 vaccination. This CDR3 reads CASSLSFAYEQYF. As DNA, the CDR3 is TGTGCCAGCAGCCTGTCCTTTGCCTACGAGCAGTACTTC.